The T cell receptor (beta chain) under discussion was sequenced for a study of control samples from healthy donors and cancer patients (dated by TCRdb to the early 2020s). The library was made by the immunoSEQ multiplex PCR assay. The source is immuneACCESS, and TCRdb retained only in-frame sequences with V and J called. Part of the clones is not carried over; for the studies checked, unresolved V genes explain less than half of this, and the remainder is unexplained. The sample contains tens of thousands of clones, roughly 91% of them found a single time. 13% of the sample comes from the top ten. Details on this clone: Its antigen remains undetermined. Base qualities are missing; no much larger clone stands one base away.

The TCR originated in a man aged 45 to 65 with lung cancer. The sample comprised PBMCs.

The DNA is TGCGCCAGCAGCTTGGCACAAAATCAGCCCCAGCATTTT. This gives the protein CASSLAQNQPQHF. The chain uses TRBV5-1 and TRBJ1-5; no D gene can be assigned with confidence. V is cut by 0 bases and J by 4 bases, and the space between the germline ends is 5 bases. Its CDR3 holds 13 amino acids, cysteine through phenylalanine. Just CDR3 DNA is preserved here, 39 bases in frame from base 1. Based on the germline V gene, the CDR1 and CDR2 sequences are SGHRS and YFSETQ.